This passage covers 20 T cell receptor beta chains from one sample sequenced in a study of blood T cell repertoires in COVID-19. This table comes from immunoSEQ multiplex PCR, and its TCRdb copy is limited to in-frame clones, with some not included. The table shows approximately 300,000 clones, with around 89% occurring only once. Sequenced material: peripheral blood. Receptors were obtained from a man under 40 with acute or convalescent COVID-19.

This rearrangement joins TRBV5-1 to TRBJ2-7; TRBD2 agrees at 15 bases. In germline, CDR1 is SGHRS, CDR2 YFSETQ. The CDR3 covers 17 residues. V dropped 4 bases and J dropped 1; count of bases not matched to a gene: 6. The CDR3 nucleotides are TGCGCCAGCAGCCCGGGACTAGCGGGAGGACCTTCCTACGAGCAGTACTTC. It codes for CASSPGLAGGPSYEQYF.

This sequence joins TRBV5-1 and TRBJ1-1; D is ambiguous. The CDR3 is 14 residues long. In germline, CDR1 is SGHRS, CDR2 YFSETQ. V dropped 0 bases and J dropped 0 bases, with 6 bases sitting between them. CDR3 nucleotide sequence: TGCGCCAGCAGCTTGGGAGATATGAACACTGAAGCTTTCTTT. Protein: CASSLGDMNTEAFF.

The rearrangement links TRBV4-1 to TRBJ2-5; tentative D call: TRBD1 (6 bases). The germline V gene encodes CDR1 MGHRA and CDR2 YSYEKL. Between the trimmed V and J ends, which lost 7 bases and 2 bases, there was a span of 8 bases. The CDR3 spans 12 residues. The CDR3: CASTGQQETQYF. DNA for the CDR3: TGCGCCAGCACCGGACAGCAAGAGACCCAGTACTTC.

This sequence joins TRBV4-1 and TRBJ2-7; D is undetermined. The V gene's germline CDR1 is MGHRA and CDR2 YSYEKL. The CDR3 consists of 16 residues. Trimming shortened V by 1 base and J by 0 bases, and 13 bases separated the two germline ends. This chain's CDR3 is CASSQASSASSYEQYF. The CDR3 bases are TGCGCCAGCAGCCAAGCCTCCAGCGCCTCCTCCTACGAGCAGTACTTC.

This chain links TRBV19 with TRBJ2-1; 8 bases agree with TRBD1. The germline V gene encodes CDR1 LNHDA and CDR2 SQIVND (reference sequence). This CDR3 has 15 residues. V lost 1 base, J lost 3 bases, and 2 bases stayed unmatched. The CDR3 spells CASSIGDRFYNEQFF. DNA of the CDR3: TGTGCCAGTAGTATAGGGGACAGGTTCTACAATGAGCAGTTCTTC.

This chain joins TRBV6-1 and TRBJ1-4; tentatively, D is TRBD1 (5 bases). V gave up 4 bases and J gave up 7 bases, with 19 bases separating them. The CDR3 extends over 16 amino acids. Germline CDR1 MNHNS, CDR2 SASEGT. CDR3 sequence: CASSGILGLWGEKLFF. The CDR3 nucleotides read TGTGCCAGCAGTGGTATCTTGGGGCTGTGGGGTGAAAAACTGTTTTTT.

The chain employs TRBV6-5 and TRBJ2-5; no reliable D call. Trimming cost V 7 bases and J 7 bases, with 10 bases left between them. The CDR3 has 11 amino acids. CDR1 is MNHEY, CDR2 SVGAGI, per germline. This CDR3 reads CASTLAGTQYF. CDR3 DNA: TGTGCCAGCACCTTAGCTGGGACCCAGTACTTC.

This clone was picked up a small number of times. The chain recombines TRBV7-8 with TRBJ2-6; tentative D call: TRBD2 (6 bases). The CDR3 is made up of 18 amino acids. V shed 4 bases and J shed 0 bases, with 16 bases lying between them. Germline loops: CDR1 SGHVS, CDR2 FQNEAQ. In nucleotides, the CDR3 is TGTGCCAGCAGCTCCCCGTCTAGCGCCGTCTCTGGGGCCAACGTCCTGACTTTC. This gives the protein CASSSPSSAVSGANVLTF.

This rearrangement joins TRBV4-2 to TRBJ2-3; D not resolved. The germline CDR1 and CDR2 sequences are LGHNA and YNFKEQ. This CDR3 has 15 residues. V lost 2 bases to trimming and J lost 4 bases, with 13 bases between them. The CDR3 loop is CASSQSHLRADTQYF. The CDR3 DNA reads TGTGCCAGCAGCCAATCACATTTACGGGCAGATACGCAGTATTTT.

This clone has only a few counts. The rearrangement uses TRBV4-2 and TRBJ2-2; 8 nucleotides agree with TRBD2. CDR1 and CDR2 (germline): LGHNA, YNFKEQ. The CDR3 sequence is 16 residues long. V lost 4 bases and J lost 0; bases outside the gene matches: 4. The CDR3 is CASSLILAANTGELFF. CDR3 nucleotides: TGTGCCAGCAGCCTGATACTAGCGGCGAACACCGGGGAGCTGTTTTTT.

The table lists this clone with a count of one. The rearrangement joins TRBV7-3 to TRBJ2-7; 13 bases map to TRBD2. Per the germline V gene, CDR1 is SGHTA and CDR2 is FQGTGA. This CDR3 region has 19 residues. V lost 6 bases, J lost 3 bases, and 17 bases stayed unmatched. The CDR3 nucleotides are TGTGCCAGCAGGGCCACCGGGACTAGCGGGATGGAGGGAGTCTACGAGCAGTACTTC. This sequence encodes CASRATGTSGMEGVYEQYF. Using reference TRBV7-3 and TRBJ2-7 for the parts outside the CDR3, the full variable domain is GAGVSQTPSNKVTEKGKYVELRCDPISGHTALYWYRQSLGQGPEFLIYFQGTGAADDSGLPNDRFFAVRPEGSVSTLKIQRTERGDSAVYLCASRATGTSGMEGVYEQYFGPGTRLTVT.

The chain uses TRBV10-1 and TRBJ2-7; 7 bases line up with TRBD1. V gave up 5 bases and J gave up 5 bases; unmatched junction bases: 15. The CDR3 spans 16 residues. Germline V gene sequence: CDR1 WNHNN, CDR2 SYGVQD (reference sequence). DNA of the CDR3: TGCGCCAGCAGTTATCTAGGGACAGCCTCTCTCCACGAGCAGTACTTC. This gives the protein CASSYLGTASLHEQYF.

J is TRBJ2-5 and V is TRBV4-2; D possibly corresponds to TRBD2 (5 bases). This CDR3 has 12 amino acids. Trimming removed 0 bases from V and 13 bases from J, with 12 bases in between. Germline values: CDR1 LGHNA, CDR2 YNFKEQ. The CDR3 sequence: CASSQEGSLPYF. The DNA for the CDR3 is TGTGCCAGCAGCCAAGAGGGGAGCCTCCCGTACTTC.

The chain uses TRBV19 and TRBJ2-5; D is perhaps TRBD1 (6 bases). In germline, CDR1 is LNHDA, CDR2 SQIVND (reference sequence). CDR3 size: 14 residues. Between the trimmed V and J ends, which lost 6 bases and 2 bases, there was a span of 13 bases. The CDR3 nucleotides are TGTGCCAGTAGCGATGGACAGACGCAAGAGACCCAGTACTTC. It is translated as CASSDGQTQETQYF.

The chain carries TRBV3-1 (or the pseudogene TRBV3-2) and TRBJ1-5, with 7 bases fitting TRBD1. This CDR3 has 20 amino acids. V dropped 6 bases and J dropped 5; count of bases not matched to a gene: 25. Germline loops: CDR1 LGHDT, CDR2 YNNKEL (reference sequence). The DNA of the CDR3 is TGTGCCAGCAGTCAGGATAATCGGACAGGATGGGCGAATTGCCATCAGCCCCAGCATTTT. Protein product: CASSQDNRTGWANCHQPQHF.

This rearrangement joins TRBV27 to TRBJ2-7; the match to TRBD2 covers 9 bases. The length of the CDR3 is 15 residues. The ends lost 1 base at V and 3 bases at J; junction bases unmatched: 4. Germline CDR1 and CDR2: MNHEY and SMNVEV (reference sequence). The DNA for the CDR3 is TGTGCCAGCAGTTTATATCCTAGCGGGAACTACGAGCAGTACTTC. Amino acids: CASSLYPSGNYEQYF.

The chain recombines TRBV5-1 with TRBJ2-1, with 9 bases that match TRBD2. The junction had 5 bases not matched to a gene; V was cut back by 2 bases and J by 5 bases. CDR3 length: 15 amino acids. Germline V gene lookup returns CDR1 SGHRS and CDR2 YFSETQ. In DNA form, the CDR3 reads TGCGCCAGCAGCTTTCGGACTAGCGCAAACAATGAGCAGTTCTTC. Translating it yields CASSFRTSANNEQFF.

The rearrangement uses TRBV5-1 and TRBJ2-7, with 7 nucleotides matching TRBD2. Germline V gives CDR1 SGHRS, CDR2 YFSETQ. The trim removed 9 bases at V and 8 bases at J, leaving 17 bases unmatched. The CDR3 covers 14 residues. CDR3 sequence (DNA): TGCGCCACTACCACGGGGGACTACGGGGCACAGCAGTACTTC. It translates to CATTTGDYGAQQYF.

This chain connects TRBV27 to TRBJ2-3, with TRBD2 identical over 11 bases. Trimming at V came to 0 bases and at J to 0 bases, leaving 11 bases not matched to a gene. This CDR3 comprises 20 residues. Germline CDR1 is MNHEY and CDR2 is SMNVEV (reference sequence). The CDR3 here is CASSLSWLAGGPPSTDTQYF. Here the CDR3 DNA reads TGTGCCAGCAGTTTATCCTGGCTAGCGGGAGGTCCCCCTAGCACAGATACGCAGTATTTT.

The CDR3 nucleotides are TGTGCCAGCAAAAGGGACAATTCCTACAATGAGCAGTTCTTC. Protein: CASKRDNSYNEQFF. The chain joins TRBV9 to TRBJ2-1, with a possible D match to TRBD1 (6 bases). The CDR3 extends over 14 amino acids. Trimming took off 6 bases at V and 1 base at J, with 11 bases between the two ends. Germline CDR1 and CDR2: SGDLS and YYNGEE.